This T cell receptor (beta chain) is drawn from a study of response to subunit inactivated influenza vaccine. As concerns this clonotype: The antigen remains unidentified.

Findings and caveats of the study: T cells newly recruited by each seasonal influenza vaccination are few, the authors suggested.

TCRdb called the RT-PCR reads again in MiXCR, with one record for every CDR3 protein. The sample comprises around 250,000 distinct CDR3 sequences, less than 15% of which are singletons, and about 7.8% rests with the top ten. The source material was non-naive T cells sorted from PBMCs, sampled approximately 15 days before vaccination. The source is a man in his forties or fifties who received an inactivated influenza vaccine.

CDR3 bases: TGTGCCAGCAGCCACGGGGTCAACACTGAAGCTTTCTTT. It specifies CASSHGVNTEAFF. V gene TRBV5-8 combines with J gene TRBJ1-1; D unclear. Germline CDR1 is SGHTS and CDR2 is YDEGEE. The V end lost 4 bases, the J end lost 2 bases, and 9 bases lay between the germline ends. CDR3 size: 13 residues.